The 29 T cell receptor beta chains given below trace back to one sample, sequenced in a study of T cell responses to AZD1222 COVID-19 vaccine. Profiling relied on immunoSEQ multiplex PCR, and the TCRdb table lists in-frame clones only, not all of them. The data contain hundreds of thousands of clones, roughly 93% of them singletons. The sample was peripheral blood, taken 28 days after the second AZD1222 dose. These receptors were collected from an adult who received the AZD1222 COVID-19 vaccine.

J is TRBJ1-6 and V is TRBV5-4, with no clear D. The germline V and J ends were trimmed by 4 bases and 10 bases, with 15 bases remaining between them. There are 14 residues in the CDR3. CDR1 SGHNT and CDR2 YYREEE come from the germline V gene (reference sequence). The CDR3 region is CASSQEGSRSPLHF. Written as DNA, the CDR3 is TGTGCCAGCAGCCAGGAGGGCTCGCGGTCACCCCTCCACTTT.

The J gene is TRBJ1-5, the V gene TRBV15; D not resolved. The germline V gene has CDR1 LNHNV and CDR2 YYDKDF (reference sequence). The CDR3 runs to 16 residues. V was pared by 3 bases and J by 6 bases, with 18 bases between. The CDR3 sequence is CATSRGNSGIGQPQHF. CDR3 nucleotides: TGTGCCACCAGCAGGGGGAATAGCGGGATCGGTCAGCCCCAGCATTTT.

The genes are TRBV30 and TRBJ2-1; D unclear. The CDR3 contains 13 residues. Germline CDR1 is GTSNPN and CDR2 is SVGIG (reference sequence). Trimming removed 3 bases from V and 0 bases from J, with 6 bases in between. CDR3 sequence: CAWRPSSYNEQFF. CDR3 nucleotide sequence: TGTGCCTGGAGGCCGAGCTCCTACAATGAGCAGTTCTTC.

CDR3 sequence: CASGSYRGTNEQFF. The CDR3 DNA reads TGTGCCAGCGGGTCATACAGGGGGACCAATGAGCAGTTCTTC. This chain links TRBV2 with TRBJ2-1, with TRBD1 matching 8 bases. CDR1 is SNHLY and CDR2 is FYNNEI in the germline V gene. This CDR3 is 14 amino acids long. Unmatched junction bases numbered 9, after V lost 8 bases and J lost 6 bases.

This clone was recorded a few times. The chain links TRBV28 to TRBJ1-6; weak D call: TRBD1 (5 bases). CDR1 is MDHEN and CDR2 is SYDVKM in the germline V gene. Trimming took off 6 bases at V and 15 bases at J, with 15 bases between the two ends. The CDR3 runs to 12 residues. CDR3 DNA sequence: TGTGCCAGCAGCCATGGAAGGGACCGCCTCCACTTT. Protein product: CASSHGRDRLHF.

The chain's CDR3 is CASSQGAGEAFF. In DNA form, the CDR3 reads TGTGCCAGCAGCCAGGGGGCCGGTGAAGCTTTCTTT. The rearrangement links TRBV14 to TRBJ1-1, with D possibly TRBD1 on 6 matching bases. The CDR3 is made up of 12 amino acids. V was clipped by 3 bases and J by 7 bases, with 9 bases between them. Germline V gives CDR1 SGHDN, CDR2 FVKESK. Together with reference TRBV14 and TRBJ1-1, the CDR3 gives the full variable domain: EAGVTQFPSHSVIEKGQTVTLRCDPISGHDNLYWYRRVMGKEIKFLLHFVKESKQDESGMPNNRFLAERTGGTYSTLKVQPAELEDSGVYFCASSQGAGEAFFGQGTRLTVV.

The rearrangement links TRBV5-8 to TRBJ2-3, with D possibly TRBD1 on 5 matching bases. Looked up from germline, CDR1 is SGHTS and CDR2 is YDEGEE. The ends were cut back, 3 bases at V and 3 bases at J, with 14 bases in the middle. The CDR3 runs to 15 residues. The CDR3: CASSSDTPGTDTQYF. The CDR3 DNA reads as TGTGCCAGCAGCTCAGACACCCCAGGGACAGATACGCAGTATTTT.

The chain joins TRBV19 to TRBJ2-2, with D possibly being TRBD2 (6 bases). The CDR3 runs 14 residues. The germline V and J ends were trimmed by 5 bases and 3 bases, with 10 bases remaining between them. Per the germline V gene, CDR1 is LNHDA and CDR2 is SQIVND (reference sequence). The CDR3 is CASSRGLYTGELFF. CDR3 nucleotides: TGTGCCAGTAGTCGGGGACTTTACACCGGGGAGCTGTTTTTT.

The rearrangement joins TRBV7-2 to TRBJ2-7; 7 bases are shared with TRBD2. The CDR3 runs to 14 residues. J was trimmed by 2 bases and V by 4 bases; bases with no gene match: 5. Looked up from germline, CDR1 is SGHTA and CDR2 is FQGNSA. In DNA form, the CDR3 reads TGTGCCAGCAGCTCCTCGGGACTACCCTACGAGCAGTACTTC. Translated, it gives CASSSSGLPYEQYF.

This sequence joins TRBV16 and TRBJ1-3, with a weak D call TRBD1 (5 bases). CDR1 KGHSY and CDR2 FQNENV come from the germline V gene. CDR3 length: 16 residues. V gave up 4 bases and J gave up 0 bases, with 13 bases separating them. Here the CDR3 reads CASSPPGRNSGNTIYF. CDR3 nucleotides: TGTGCCAGCAGCCCCCCGGGGCGGAACTCTGGAAACACCATATATTTT.

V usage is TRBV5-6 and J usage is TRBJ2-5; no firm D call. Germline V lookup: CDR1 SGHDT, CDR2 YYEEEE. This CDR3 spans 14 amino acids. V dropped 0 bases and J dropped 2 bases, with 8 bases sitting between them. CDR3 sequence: CASSLGFGQETQYF. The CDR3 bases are TGTGCCAGCAGCTTGGGGTTCGGGCAAGAGACCCAGTACTTC.

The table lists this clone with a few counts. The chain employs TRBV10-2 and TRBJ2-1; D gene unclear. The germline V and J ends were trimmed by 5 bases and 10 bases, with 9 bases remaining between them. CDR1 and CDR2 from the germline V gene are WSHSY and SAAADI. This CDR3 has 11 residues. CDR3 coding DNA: TGCGCCAGCAGTCGAGCTGAAGAGCAGTTCTTC. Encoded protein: CASSRAEEQFF.

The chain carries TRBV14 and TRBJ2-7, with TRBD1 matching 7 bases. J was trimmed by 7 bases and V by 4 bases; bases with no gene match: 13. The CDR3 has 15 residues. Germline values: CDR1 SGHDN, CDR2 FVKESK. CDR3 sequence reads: CASSRPTQGMGEQYF. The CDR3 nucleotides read TGTGCCAGCAGCCGCCCGACACAGGGGATGGGGGAGCAGTACTTC.

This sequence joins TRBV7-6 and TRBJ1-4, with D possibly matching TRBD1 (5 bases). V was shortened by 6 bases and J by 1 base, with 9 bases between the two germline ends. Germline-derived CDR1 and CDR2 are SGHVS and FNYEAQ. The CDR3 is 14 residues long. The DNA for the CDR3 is TGTGCCAGCAGTTTGACAGAAACTAATGAAAAACTGTTTTTT. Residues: CASSLTETNEKLFF.

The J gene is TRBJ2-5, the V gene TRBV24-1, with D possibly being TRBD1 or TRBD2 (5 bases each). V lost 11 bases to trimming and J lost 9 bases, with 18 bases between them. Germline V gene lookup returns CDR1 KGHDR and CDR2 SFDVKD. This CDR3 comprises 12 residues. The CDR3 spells CAIGTVPDAQYF. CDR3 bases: TGTGCCATCGGGACCGTACCTGACGCCCAGTACTTC.

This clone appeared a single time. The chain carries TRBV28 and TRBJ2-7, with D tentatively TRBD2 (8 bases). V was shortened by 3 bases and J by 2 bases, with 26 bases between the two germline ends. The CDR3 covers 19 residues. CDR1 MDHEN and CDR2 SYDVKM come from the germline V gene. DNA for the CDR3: TGTGCCAGCAGTTTCCCGGGACAGCGTTTCTCGCGGGGGGCCTACGAGCAGTACTTC. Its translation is CASSFPGQRFSRGAYEQYF. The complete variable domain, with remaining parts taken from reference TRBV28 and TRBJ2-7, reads DVKVTQSSRYLVKRTGEKVFLECVQDMDHENMFWYRQDPGLGLRLIYFSYDVKMKEKGDIPEGYSVSREKKERFSLILESASTNQTSMYLCASSFPGQRFSRGAYEQYFGPGTRLTVT.

The CDR3 DNA reads as TGTGCCAGCAGCCCTCGGACAGGGCCCTCCTACGAGCAGTACTTC. Translated, it gives CASSPRTGPSYEQYF. V gene TRBV11-3 combines with J gene TRBJ2-7, with TRBD1 matching over 8 bases. The CDR3 sequence is 15 residues long. Germline-derived CDR1 and CDR2 are SGHNT and YENEEA. Unmatched junction bases numbered 6, after V lost 5 bases and J lost 0 bases.

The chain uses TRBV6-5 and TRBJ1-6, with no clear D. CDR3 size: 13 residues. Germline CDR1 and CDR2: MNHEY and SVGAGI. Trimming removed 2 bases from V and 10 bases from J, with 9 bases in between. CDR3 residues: CASSYLLGSPLHF. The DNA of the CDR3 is TGTGCCAGCAGTTACCTCTTAGGGTCACCCCTCCACTTT.

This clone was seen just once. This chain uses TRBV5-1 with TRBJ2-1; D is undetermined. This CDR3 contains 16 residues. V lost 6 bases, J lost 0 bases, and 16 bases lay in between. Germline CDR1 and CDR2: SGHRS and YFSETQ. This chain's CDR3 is CASTLIESSSYNEQFF. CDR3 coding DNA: TGCGCCAGCACCCTGATCGAGTCCAGCTCCTACAATGAGCAGTTCTTC.

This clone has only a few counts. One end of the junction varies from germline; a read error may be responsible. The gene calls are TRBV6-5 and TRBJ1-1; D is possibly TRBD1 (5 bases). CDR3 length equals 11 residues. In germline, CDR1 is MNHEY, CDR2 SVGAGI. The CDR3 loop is CASSLGGSPYF. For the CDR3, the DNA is TGTGCCAGCAGCCTGGGGGGGTCCCCTTACTTT.

The CDR3, as DNA: TGTGCCAGCACAGGGACAGTGGGGGGTGAAAAACTGTTTTTT. Protein: CASTGTVGGEKLFF. The chain employs TRBV6-5 and TRBJ1-4; 7 bases are shared with TRBD1. V was clipped by 7 bases and J by 7 bases; unmatched bases: 9. The CDR3 loop spans 14 amino acids. Germline-derived CDR1 and CDR2 are MNHEY and SVGAGI.

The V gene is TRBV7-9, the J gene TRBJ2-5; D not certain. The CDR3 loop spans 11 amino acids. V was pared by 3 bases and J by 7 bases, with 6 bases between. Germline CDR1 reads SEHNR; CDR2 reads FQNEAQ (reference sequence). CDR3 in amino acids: CASSLVGTQYF. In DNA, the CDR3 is TGTGCCAGCAGCTTGGTGGGGACCCAGTACTTC.

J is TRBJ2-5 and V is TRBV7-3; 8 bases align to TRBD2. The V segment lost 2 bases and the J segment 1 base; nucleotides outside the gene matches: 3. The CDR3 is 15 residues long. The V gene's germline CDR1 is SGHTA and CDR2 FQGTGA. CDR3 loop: CASSLGLAGQETQYF. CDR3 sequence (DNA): TGTGCCAGCAGCTTAGGGCTAGCGGGCCAAGAGACCCAGTACTTC.

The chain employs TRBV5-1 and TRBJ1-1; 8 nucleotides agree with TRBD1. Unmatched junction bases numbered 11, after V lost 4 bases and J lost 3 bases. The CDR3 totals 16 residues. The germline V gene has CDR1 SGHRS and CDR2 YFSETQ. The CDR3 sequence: CASSPGPTGAHTEAFF. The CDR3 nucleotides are TGCGCCAGCAGCCCCGGACCGACAGGGGCCCACACTGAAGCTTTCTTT.

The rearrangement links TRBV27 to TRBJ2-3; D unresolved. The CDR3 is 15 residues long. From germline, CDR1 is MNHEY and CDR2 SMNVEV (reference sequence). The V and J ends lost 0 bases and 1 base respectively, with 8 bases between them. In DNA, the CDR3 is TGTGCCAGCAGTTTATCTGGCCAGGGCACAGATACGCAGTATTTT. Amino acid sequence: CASSLSGQGTDTQYF.

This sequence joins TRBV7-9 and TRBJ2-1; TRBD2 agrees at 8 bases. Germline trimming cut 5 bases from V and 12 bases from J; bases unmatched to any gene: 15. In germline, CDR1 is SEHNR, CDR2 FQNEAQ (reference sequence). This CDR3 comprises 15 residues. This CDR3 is CASSPGLGGAWWQFF. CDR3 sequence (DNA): TGTGCCAGCAGCCCGGGACTAGGGGGGGCGTGGTGGCAGTTCTTC.

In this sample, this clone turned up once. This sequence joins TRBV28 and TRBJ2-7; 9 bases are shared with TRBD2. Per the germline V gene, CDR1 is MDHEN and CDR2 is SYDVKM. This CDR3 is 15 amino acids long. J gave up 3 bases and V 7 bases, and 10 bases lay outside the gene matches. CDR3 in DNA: TGTGCCAGCAAGAACCAGCGGGGGGCCGACTACGAGCAGTACTTC. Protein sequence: CASKNQRGADYEQYF.

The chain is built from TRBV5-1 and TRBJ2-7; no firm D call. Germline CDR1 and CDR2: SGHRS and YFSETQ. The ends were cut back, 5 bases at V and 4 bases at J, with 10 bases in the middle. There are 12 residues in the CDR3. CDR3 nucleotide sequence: TGCGCCAGCAGAGACAATAAATACGAGCAGTACTTC. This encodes CASRDNKYEQYF. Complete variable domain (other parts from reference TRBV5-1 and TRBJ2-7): KAGVTQTPRYLIKTRGQQVTLSCSPISGHRSVSWYQQTPGQGLQFLFEYFSETQRNKGNFPGRFSGRQFSNSRSEMNVSTLELGDSALYLCASRDNKYEQYFGPGTRLTVT.

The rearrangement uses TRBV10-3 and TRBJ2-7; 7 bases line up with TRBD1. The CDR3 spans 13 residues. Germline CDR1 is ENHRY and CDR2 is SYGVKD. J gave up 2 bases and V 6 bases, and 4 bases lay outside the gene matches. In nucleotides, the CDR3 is TGTGCCATCAGCACCGGGACAGCCTACGAGCAGTACTTC. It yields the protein CAISTGTAYEQYF.